These 23 T cell receptor beta chains were sequenced from one sample in a study of control samples from healthy donors and cancer patients. The protocol was immunoSEQ multiplex PCR, while the TCRdb copy is restricted to in-frame clones and leaves out a portion. The sample lists around 100,000 clones, around 89% seen once, with 15% to 20% in the top ten. What was sequenced was PBMCs. These receptors originate from a man aged 55 to 70 with lung cancer.

The chain joins TRBV7-9 to TRBJ2-2, with a tentative D call TRBD1 (6 bases). The CDR3 sequence is 14 residues long. V lost 7 bases, J lost 0 bases, and 9 bases lay in between. CDR1 and CDR2 from the germline V gene are SEHNR and FQNEAQ (reference sequence). CDR3 nucleotide sequence: TGTGCCAGCACCAGGGGATCGAACACCGGGGAGCTGTTTTTT. Residues: CASTRGSNTGELFF.

The chain employs TRBV7-2 and TRBJ1-5; the D is unclear. CDR3 length: 16 amino acids. Per germline, CDR1 SGHTA and CDR2 FQGNSA. Trimming took 5 bases from V and 3 from J, leaving 17 bases between them. CDR3 DNA sequence: TGTGCCAGCAGCGGCGGCCCGAAGCCTGACAATCAGCCCCAGCATTTT. Its translation: CASSGGPKPDNQPQHF.

The chain recombines TRBV18 with TRBJ1-2; 7 bases align to TRBD1. V was pared by 3 bases and J by 5 bases, with 12 bases of the junction left unmatched. Per germline, CDR1 KGHSH and CDR2 LQKENI. The CDR3 is made up of 16 amino acids. Here the CDR3 reads CASSPDRTGGEYGYTF. CDR3 DNA sequence: TGTGCCAGCTCACCGGATAGGACAGGTGGGGAGTATGGCTACACCTTC.

This clone was seen a single time. This chain joins TRBV3-1 (or the pseudogene TRBV3-2) and TRBJ2-3; 8 nucleotides match TRBD2. V lost 3 bases to trimming and J lost 2 bases; unmatched junction nucleotides: 10. The CDR3 sequence is 17 residues long. Germline V gene lookup returns CDR1 LGHDT and CDR2 YNNKEL (reference sequence). The CDR3 coding sequence is TGTGCCAGCAGCCAGGCCGGGACTAGGCTACTCACAGATACGCAGTATTTT. Its protein is CASSQAGTRLLTDTQYF.

This chain connects TRBV11-2 to TRBJ1-1; 10 bases match TRBD1. The CDR3 sequence is 17 residues long. V lost 5 bases, J lost 0 bases, and 9 bases stayed unmatched. Germline assignment: CDR1 SGHAT and CDR2 FQNNGV. CDR3 coding DNA: TGTGCCAGCAGCAATCGAAGGACAGGGGGGTTGAACACTGAAGCTTTCTTT. Amino acid sequence: CASSNRRTGGLNTEAFF.

The chain links TRBV7-3 to TRBJ1-2; 8 positions agree with TRBD1. The V and J ends lost 4 bases and 4 bases, in that order; junction bases with no gene match: 2. The CDR3 has 13 residues. Germline assignment: CDR1 SGHTA and CDR2 FQGTGA. The CDR3 nucleotides are TGTGCCAGCAGCTCAACAGGGGGCTATGGCTACACCTTC. As protein: CASSSTGGYGYTF. The whole variable domain, remainder taken from reference TRBV7-3 and TRBJ1-2, is GAGVSQTPSNKVTEKGKYVELRCDPISGHTALYWYRQSLGQGPEFLIYFQGTGAADDSGLPNDRFFAVRPEGSVSTLKIQRTERGDSAVYLCASSSTGGYGYTFGSGTRLTVV.

The rearrangement joins TRBV6-5 to TRBJ1-1, with D uncertain. Germline CDR1 MNHEY, CDR2 SVGAGI. Trimming cost V 7 bases and J 1 base, with 16 bases left between them. The length of the CDR3 is 15 residues. The CDR3 spells CASNTLRTGNTEAFF. CDR3 DNA sequence: TGTGCCAGCAACACGCTACGGACGGGGAACACTGAAGCTTTCTTT.

This clone occurred a few times. V usage is TRBV7-3 and J usage is TRBJ2-5; possible D gene TRBD1, 6 bases. The CDR3 is 15 amino acids. Germline V CDR1 and CDR2: SGHTA, FQGTGA. The V and J ends lost 1 base and 4 bases respectively, with 13 bases between them. CDR3 nucleotides: TGTGCCAGCAGCTTAAGTGGGTCAGGGGTAGAGACCCAGTACTTC. Its translation: CASSLSGSGVETQYF.

The gene calls are TRBV5-5 and TRBJ1-1, with 7 bases fitting TRBD1. V shed 4 bases, J shed 1 base, and the junction held 4 bases outside the gene matches. This CDR3 has 14 residues. CDR1 and CDR2 (germline): SGHKS, YYEKEE (reference sequence). The CDR3 here is CASSAGQPNTEAFF. CDR3 nucleotide sequence: TGTGCCAGCAGCGCGGGACAGCCGAACACTGAAGCTTTCTTT.

This clone occurred once. The chain employs TRBV3-1 (or the pseudogene TRBV3-2) and TRBJ1-2; 12 bases align to TRBD1. Trimming removed 4 bases from V and 2 bases from J; junction bases left unmatched: 2. The CDR3 loop spans 15 amino acids. Germline V gene data show CDR1 as LGHDT and CDR2 as YNNKEL (reference sequence). CDR3: CASSLGTGGNYGYTF. The CDR3 DNA reads as TGTGCCAGCAGCCTCGGGACAGGGGGCAACTATGGCTACACCTTC.

This sequence joins TRBV7-9 and TRBJ1-1; D perhaps matches TRBD1 (5 bases). CDR3 length equals 17 residues. Per germline, CDR1 SEHNR and CDR2 FQNEAQ (reference sequence). Trimming took off 0 bases at V and 5 bases at J, with 19 bases between the two ends. CDR3 residues: CASSLAPGPLVGTEAFF. CDR3 coding DNA: TGTGCCAGCAGCTTAGCACCGGGACCCCTGGTTGGGACTGAAGCTTTCTTT.

This chain connects TRBV5-1 to TRBJ2-5, with TRBD1 matching over 8 bases. Per the germline V gene, CDR1 is SGHRS and CDR2 is YFSETQ. The CDR3 totals 16 residues. Trimming at V came to 5 bases and at J to 2 bases, leaving 11 bases not matched to a gene. The DNA of the CDR3 is TGCGCCAGCAGTTACACTCCCCGGGACAGGCAAGAGACCCAGTACTTC. Translating gives CASSYTPRDRQETQYF.

The rearrangement joins TRBV27 to TRBJ2-7, with a possible D match to TRBD2 (6 bases). This CDR3 is built from 15 residues. The germline V and J ends were trimmed by 2 bases and 2 bases, with 13 bases remaining between them. Germline CDR1 MNHEY, CDR2 SMNVEV (reference sequence). CDR3 nucleotides: TGTGCCAGCAGTTTACTTGCGGGGATTGCCTACGAGCAGTACTTC. Encoded protein: CASSLLAGIAYEQYF.

The V gene is TRBV7-2, the J gene TRBJ1-5, with D perhaps TRBD1 (5 bases). Trimming cost V 1 base and J 9 bases, with 13 bases left between them. CDR1 SGHTA and CDR2 FQGNSA come from the germline V gene. CDR3 length equals 14 residues. DNA for the CDR3: TGTGCCAGCAGCTTAGGAACCAACGGGGGGCCCCAGCATTTT. Translating it yields CASSLGTNGGPQHF.

This chain uses TRBV18 with TRBJ1-1, with 7 bases identical to TRBD1. V lost 6 bases to trimming and J lost 0 bases; unmatched junction nucleotides: 7. This CDR3 comprises 15 residues. Germline CDR1 and CDR2: KGHSH and LQKENI. The CDR3 reads CASSPRTGLNTEAFF. In nucleotides, the CDR3 is TGTGCCAGCTCCCCTCGGACAGGCTTGAACACTGAAGCTTTCTTT.

V usage is TRBV11-3 and J usage is TRBJ2-6; 7 nucleotides align to TRBD2. Germline V lookup: CDR1 SGHNT, CDR2 YENEEA. V shed 5 bases and J 0 bases; nucleotides not matched to a gene: 7. This CDR3 is built from 17 residues. This chain's CDR3 is CASSPGGSPSGANVLTF. CDR3 coding DNA: TGTGCCAGCAGCCCCGGGGGGTCTCCCTCTGGGGCCAACGTCCTGACTTTC.

The J gene is TRBJ1-3, the V gene TRBV9; 12 bases match TRBD1. The ends lost 0 bases at V and 0 bases at J; junction bases unmatched: 7. Germline CDR1 and CDR2: SGDLS and YYNGEE. This CDR3 has 19 amino acids. CDR3 DNA: TGTGCCAGCAGCGTAGCTTCGGGGACAGGGGGCATCTCTGGAAACACCATATATTTT. This codes for CASSVASGTGGISGNTIYF.

The chain combines TRBV4-1 with TRBJ2-7; no clear D. V gave up 2 bases and J gave up 3 bases, with 8 bases separating them. The germline CDR1 and CDR2 sequences are MGHRA and YSYEKL. This CDR3 comprises 13 residues. CDR3 sequence: CASSQTLRYEQYF. In DNA, the CDR3 is TGCGCCAGCAGCCAAACTTTGCGCTACGAGCAGTACTTC.

The rearrangement joins TRBV6-4 to TRBJ1-2; no clear D gene. Germline V gene data show CDR1 as MRHNA and CDR2 as SNTAGT. The V and J ends lost 3 bases and 4 bases respectively, with 9 bases between them. This CDR3 has 13 amino acids. The DNA of the CDR3 is TGTGCCAGCAGTGAAATCGGGAGCTATGGCTACACCTTC. Protein: CASSEIGSYGYTF.

The rearrangement links TRBV7-2 to TRBJ2-1; D uncertain. V was shortened by 5 bases and J by 4 bases, with 9 bases between the two germline ends. The CDR3 is 13 residues long. From germline, CDR1 is SGHTA and CDR2 FQGNSA. DNA for the CDR3: TGTGCCAGCAGCGGGCAGGCTTACAATGAGCAGTTCTTC. This translates into CASSGQAYNEQFF.

The genes are TRBV7-2 and TRBJ1-5; D unclear. Trimming took 3 bases from V and 2 from J, leaving 8 bases between them. CDR3 size: 14 residues. Germline V CDR1 and CDR2: SGHTA, FQGNSA. The CDR3 DNA reads TGTGCCAGCAGCTTTGACGGGGGCAATCAGCCCCAGCATTTT. Protein sequence: CASSFDGGNQPQHF.

V is TRBV2 and J is TRBJ2-3; D gene uncertain. V was trimmed by 6 bases and J by 5 bases, leaving 12 bases between them. Germline lookup yields CDR1 SNHLY and CDR2 FYNNEI. This CDR3 spans 13 amino acids. CDR3 sequence reads: CASSTNNEDTQYF. The CDR3 DNA follows: TGTGCCAGCAGCACCAACAACGAAGATACGCAGTATTTT.

The chain uses TRBV6-6 and TRBJ1-6, with D unresolved. From germline, CDR1 is MNHNY and CDR2 SVGAGI (reference sequence). The CDR3 length is 11 residues. V lost 10 bases and J 10 bases, leaving 11 bases between the germline ends. The CDR3 region is CATGVESPLHF. CDR3 nucleotides: TGTGCCACCGGGGTAGAATCACCCCTCCACTTT.